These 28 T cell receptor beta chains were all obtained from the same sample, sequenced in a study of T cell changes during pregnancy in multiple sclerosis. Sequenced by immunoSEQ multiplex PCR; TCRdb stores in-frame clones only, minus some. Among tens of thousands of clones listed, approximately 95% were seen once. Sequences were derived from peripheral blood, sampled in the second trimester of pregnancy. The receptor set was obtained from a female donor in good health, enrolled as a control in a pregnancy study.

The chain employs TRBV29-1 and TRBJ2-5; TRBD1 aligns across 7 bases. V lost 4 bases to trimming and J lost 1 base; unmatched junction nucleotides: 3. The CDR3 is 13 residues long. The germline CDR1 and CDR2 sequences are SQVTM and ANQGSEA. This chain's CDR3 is CSVATGAQETQYF. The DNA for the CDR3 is TGCAGCGTTGCAACAGGGGCCCAAGAGACCCAGTACTTC.

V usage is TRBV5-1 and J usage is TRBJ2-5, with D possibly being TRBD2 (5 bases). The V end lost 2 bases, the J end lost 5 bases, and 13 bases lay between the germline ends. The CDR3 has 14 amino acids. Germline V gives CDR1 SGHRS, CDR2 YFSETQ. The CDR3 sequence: CASSFSPERETQYF. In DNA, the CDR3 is TGCGCCAGCAGCTTCTCCCCGGAGCGGGAGACCCAGTACTTC.

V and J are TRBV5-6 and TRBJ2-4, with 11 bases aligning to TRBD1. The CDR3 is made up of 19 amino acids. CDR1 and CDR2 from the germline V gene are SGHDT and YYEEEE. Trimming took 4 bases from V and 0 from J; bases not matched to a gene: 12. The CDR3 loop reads CASSHPGTGGNLAKNIQYF. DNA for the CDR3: TGTGCCAGCAGCCATCCCGGGACAGGGGGTAACCTAGCCAAAAACATTCAGTACTTC.

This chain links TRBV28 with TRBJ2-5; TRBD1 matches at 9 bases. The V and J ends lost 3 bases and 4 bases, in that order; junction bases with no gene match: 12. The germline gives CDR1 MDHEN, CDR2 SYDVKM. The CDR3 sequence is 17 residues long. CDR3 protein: CASSFFSSGQGRETQYF. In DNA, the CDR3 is TGTGCCAGCAGTTTCTTTTCGTCTGGACAGGGGAGAGAGACCCAGTACTTC. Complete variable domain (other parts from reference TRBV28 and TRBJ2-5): DVKVTQSSRYLVKRTGEKVFLECVQDMDHENMFWYRQDPGLGLRLIYFSYDVKMKEKGDIPEGYSVSREKKERFSLILESASTNQTSMYLCASSFFSSGQGRETQYFGPGTRLLVL.

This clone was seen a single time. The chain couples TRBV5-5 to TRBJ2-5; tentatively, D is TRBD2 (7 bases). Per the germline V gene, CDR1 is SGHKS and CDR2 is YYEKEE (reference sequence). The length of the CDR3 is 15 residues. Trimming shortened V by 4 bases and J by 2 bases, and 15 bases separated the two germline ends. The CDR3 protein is CASSLGGTTQETQYF. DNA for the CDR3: TGTGCCAGCAGCCTGGGAGGGACAACACAAGAGACCCAGTACTTC.

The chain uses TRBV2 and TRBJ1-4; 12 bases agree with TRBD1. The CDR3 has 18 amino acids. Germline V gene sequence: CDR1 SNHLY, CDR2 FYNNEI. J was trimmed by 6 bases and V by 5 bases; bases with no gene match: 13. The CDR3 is CASSNRGQGAPYDEKLFF. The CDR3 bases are TGTGCCAGCAGTAATCGGGGACAGGGGGCCCCTTATGATGAAAAACTGTTTTTT.

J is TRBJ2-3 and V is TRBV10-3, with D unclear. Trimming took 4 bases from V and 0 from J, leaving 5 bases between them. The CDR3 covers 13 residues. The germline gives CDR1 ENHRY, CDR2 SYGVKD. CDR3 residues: CAISGASTDTQYF. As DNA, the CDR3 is TGTGCCATCAGTGGGGCTAGCACAGATACGCAGTATTTT.

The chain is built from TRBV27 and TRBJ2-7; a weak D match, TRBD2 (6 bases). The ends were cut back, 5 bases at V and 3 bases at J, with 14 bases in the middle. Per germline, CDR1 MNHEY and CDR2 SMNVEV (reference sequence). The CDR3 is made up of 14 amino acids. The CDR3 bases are TGTGCCAGCAGTCCCTTCGCGGGAAACTACGAGCAGTACTTC. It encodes CASSPFAGNYEQYF.

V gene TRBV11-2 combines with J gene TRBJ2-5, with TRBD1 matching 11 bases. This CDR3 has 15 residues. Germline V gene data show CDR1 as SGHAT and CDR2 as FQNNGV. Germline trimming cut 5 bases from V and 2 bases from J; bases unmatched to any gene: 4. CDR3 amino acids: CASSRGTGGQETQYF. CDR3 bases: TGTGCCAGCAGCAGAGGGACAGGGGGACAAGAGACCCAGTACTTC.

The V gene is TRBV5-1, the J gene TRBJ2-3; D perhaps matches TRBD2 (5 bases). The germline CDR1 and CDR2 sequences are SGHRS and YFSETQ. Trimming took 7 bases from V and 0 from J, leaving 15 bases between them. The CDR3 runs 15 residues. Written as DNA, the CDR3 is TGCGCCAGCCGGCGGACTTCCCCGAGCACAGATACGCAGTATTTT. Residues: CASRRTSPSTDTQYF.

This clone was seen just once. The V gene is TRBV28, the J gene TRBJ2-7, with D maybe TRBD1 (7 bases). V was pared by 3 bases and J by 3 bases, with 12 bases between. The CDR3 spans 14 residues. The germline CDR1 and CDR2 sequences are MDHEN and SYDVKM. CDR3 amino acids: CASSLRQGGYEQYF. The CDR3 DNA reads TGTGCCAGCAGTTTGAGGCAGGGGGGCTACGAGCAGTACTTC.

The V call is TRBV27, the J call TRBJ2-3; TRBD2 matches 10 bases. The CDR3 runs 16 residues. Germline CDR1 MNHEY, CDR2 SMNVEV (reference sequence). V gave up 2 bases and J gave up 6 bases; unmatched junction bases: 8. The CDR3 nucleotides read TGTGCCAGCAGTTTACTAGCGGGAGTAACCGTTGATACGCAGTATTTT. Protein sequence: CASSLLAGVTVDTQYF.

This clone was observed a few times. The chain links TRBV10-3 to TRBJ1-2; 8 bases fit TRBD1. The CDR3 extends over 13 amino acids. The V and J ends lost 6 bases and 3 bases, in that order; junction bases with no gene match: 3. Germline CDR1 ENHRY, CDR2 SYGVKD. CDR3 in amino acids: CAIRKQGDYGYTF. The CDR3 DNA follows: TGTGCCATCAGGAAACAGGGGGACTATGGCTACACCTTC.

The CDR3 bases are TGTGCCCGTGGGCAGAACACCGGGGAGCTGTTTTTT. The encoded protein is CARGQNTGELFF. The chain joins TRBV10-3 to TRBJ2-2; D gene unclear. Germline V CDR1 and CDR2: ENHRY, SYGVKD. The V end was cut by 11 bases, the J end by 1 base, with 8 bases between. The CDR3 runs 12 residues.

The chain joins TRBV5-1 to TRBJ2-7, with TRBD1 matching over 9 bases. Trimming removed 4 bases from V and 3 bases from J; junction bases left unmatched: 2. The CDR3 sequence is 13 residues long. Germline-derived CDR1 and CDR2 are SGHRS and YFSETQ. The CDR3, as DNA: TGCGCCAGCAGCGGGGACAGGGTCTACGAGCAGTACTTC. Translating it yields CASSGDRVYEQYF. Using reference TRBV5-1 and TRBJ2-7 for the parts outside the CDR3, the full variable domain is KAGVTQTPRYLIKTRGQQVTLSCSPISGHRSVSWYQQTPGQGLQFLFEYFSETQRNKGNFPGRFSGRQFSNSRSEMNVSTLELGDSALYLCASSGDRVYEQYFGPGTRLTVT.

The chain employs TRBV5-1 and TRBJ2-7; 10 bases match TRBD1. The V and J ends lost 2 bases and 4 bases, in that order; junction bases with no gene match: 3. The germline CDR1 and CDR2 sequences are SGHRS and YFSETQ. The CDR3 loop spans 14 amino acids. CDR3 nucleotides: TGCGCCAGCAGCTTTCAGGGACAGGGGTACGAGCAGTACTTC. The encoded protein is CASSFQGQGYEQYF.

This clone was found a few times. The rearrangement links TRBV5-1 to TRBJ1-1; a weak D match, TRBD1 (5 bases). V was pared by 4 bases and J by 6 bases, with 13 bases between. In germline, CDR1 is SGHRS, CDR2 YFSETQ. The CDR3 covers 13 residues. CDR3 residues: CASSQQGGAEAFF. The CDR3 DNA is TGCGCCAGCAGCCAACAAGGAGGGGCTGAAGCTTTCTTT.

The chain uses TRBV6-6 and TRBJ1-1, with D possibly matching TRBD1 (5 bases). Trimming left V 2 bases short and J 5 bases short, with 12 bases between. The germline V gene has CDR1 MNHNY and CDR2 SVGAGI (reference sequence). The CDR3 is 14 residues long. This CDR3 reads CASSYEGGVTEAFF. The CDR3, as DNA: TGTGCCAGCAGTTACGAGGGAGGGGTGACTGAAGCTTTCTTT.

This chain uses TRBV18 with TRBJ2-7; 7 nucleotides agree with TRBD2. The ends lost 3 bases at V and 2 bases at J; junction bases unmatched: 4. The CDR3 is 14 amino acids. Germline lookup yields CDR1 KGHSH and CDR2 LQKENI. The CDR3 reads CASSPGRGPYEQYF. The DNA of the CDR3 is TGTGCCAGCTCACCGGGGAGGGGACCCTACGAGCAGTACTTC.

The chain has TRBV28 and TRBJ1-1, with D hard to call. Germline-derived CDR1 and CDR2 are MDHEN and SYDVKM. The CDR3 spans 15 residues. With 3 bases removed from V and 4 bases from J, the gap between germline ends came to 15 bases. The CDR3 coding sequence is TGTGCCAGCAGTTTTTCCCCCCGCAGATCCACTGAAGCTTTCTTT. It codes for CASSFSPRRSTEAFF.

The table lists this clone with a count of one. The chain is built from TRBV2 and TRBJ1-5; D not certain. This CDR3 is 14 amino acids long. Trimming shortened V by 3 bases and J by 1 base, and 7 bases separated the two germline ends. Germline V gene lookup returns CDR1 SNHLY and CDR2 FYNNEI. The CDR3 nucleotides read TGTGCCAGCAGTGAGGCACCGAGCAATCAGCCCCAGCATTTT. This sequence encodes CASSEAPSNQPQHF.

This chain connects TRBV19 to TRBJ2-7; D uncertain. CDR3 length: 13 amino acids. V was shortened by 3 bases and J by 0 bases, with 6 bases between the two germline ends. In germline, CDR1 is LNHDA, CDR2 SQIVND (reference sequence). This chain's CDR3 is CASSMSPSYEQYF. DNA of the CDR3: TGTGCCAGTAGTATGAGTCCCTCCTACGAGCAGTACTTC.

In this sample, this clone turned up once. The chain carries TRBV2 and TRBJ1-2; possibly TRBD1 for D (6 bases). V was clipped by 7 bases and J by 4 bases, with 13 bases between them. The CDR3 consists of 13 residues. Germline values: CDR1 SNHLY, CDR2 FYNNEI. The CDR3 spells CASKGGESYGYTF. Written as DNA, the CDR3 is TGTGCCAGCAAAGGGGGTGAGAGCTATGGCTACACCTTC.

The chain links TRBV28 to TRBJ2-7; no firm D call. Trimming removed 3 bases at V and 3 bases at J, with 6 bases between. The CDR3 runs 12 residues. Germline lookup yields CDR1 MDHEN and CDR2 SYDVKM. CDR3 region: CASSLTGYEQYF. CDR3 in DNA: TGTGCCAGCAGTTTGACGGGCTACGAGCAGTACTTC.

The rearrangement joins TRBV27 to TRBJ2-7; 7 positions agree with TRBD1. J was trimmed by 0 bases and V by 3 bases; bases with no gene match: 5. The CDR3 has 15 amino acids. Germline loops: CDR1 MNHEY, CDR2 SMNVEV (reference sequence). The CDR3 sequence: CASSFWAGGSYEQYF. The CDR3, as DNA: TGTGCCAGCAGTTTTTGGGCAGGGGGCTCCTACGAGCAGTACTTC.

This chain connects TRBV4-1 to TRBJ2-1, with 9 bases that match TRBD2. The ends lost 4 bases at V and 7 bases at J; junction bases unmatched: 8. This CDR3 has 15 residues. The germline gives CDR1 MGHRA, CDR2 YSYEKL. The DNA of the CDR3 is TGCGCCAGCAGCCCTCCTAGCGGGATAGGGAATGAGCAGTTCTTC. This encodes CASSPPSGIGNEQFF.

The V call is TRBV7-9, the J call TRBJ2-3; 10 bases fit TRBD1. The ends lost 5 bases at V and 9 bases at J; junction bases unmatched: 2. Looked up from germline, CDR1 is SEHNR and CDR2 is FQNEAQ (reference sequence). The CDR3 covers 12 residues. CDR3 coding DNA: TGTGCCAGCAGCCGGGACAGGGGAACGCAGTATTTT. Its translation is CASSRDRGTQYF.

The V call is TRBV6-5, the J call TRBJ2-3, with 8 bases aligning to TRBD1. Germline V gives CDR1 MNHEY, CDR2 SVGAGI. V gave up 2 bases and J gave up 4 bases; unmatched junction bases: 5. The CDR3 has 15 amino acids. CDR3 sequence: CASSYRTGNADTQYF. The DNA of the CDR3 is TGTGCCAGCAGTTACAGGACAGGGAACGCAGATACGCAGTATTTT.